This T cell receptor (beta chain) was sequenced for a study of blood T cell repertoires in COVID-19. Across the study: The samples span acute and convalescent COVID-19 from the United States, Italy and Spain. Nucleic acid was either cDNA or gDNA, and it came from T cells, B-cell-depleted T cells, or PBMCs.

The V gene end was trimmed by 3 bases and the J gene end by 6 bases; junction bases not matched to a gene: 13. Germline CDR1 reads MGHRA; CDR2 reads YSYEKL. The CDR3 has 17 amino acids. Original methodology: For nucleated cells, counts were estimated from reference gene primer amplification. Repertoires were generated with immunoSEQ multiplex PCR, while TCRdb's copy carries only in-frame clones and drops some. The V and J calls and clone size come from that table; D and trimming were worked out from the DNA. The sample holds under 350,000 clones, 83% seen once. The J gene is TRBJ2-7, the V gene TRBV4-1, with 11 bases identical to TRBD1. The clonotype comes from a man between 60 and 70 years old who had recovered from COVID-19. What was sequenced was peripheral blood. This CDR3 is CASSHPPGQGGPGEQYF. In nucleotides, the CDR3 is TGCGCCAGCAGCCATCCGCCGGGACAGGGGGGGCCCGGCGAGCAGTACTTC.